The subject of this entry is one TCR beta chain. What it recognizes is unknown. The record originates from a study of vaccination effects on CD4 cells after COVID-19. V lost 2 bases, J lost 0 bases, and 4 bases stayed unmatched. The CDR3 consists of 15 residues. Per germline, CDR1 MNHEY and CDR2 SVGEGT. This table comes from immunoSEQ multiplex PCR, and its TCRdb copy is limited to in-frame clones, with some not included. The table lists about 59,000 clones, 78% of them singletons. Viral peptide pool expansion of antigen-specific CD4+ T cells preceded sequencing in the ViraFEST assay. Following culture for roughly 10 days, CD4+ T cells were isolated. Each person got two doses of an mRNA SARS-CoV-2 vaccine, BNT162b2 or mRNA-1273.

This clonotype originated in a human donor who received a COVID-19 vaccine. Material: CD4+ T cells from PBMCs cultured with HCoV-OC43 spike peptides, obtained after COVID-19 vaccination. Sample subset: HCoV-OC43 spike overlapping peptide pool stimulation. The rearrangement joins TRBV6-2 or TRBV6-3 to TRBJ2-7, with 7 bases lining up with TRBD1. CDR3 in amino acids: CASSYRQGRSYEQYV. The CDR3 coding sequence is TGTGCCAGCAGTTACCGACAGGGCCGCTCCTACGAGCAGTACGTC.